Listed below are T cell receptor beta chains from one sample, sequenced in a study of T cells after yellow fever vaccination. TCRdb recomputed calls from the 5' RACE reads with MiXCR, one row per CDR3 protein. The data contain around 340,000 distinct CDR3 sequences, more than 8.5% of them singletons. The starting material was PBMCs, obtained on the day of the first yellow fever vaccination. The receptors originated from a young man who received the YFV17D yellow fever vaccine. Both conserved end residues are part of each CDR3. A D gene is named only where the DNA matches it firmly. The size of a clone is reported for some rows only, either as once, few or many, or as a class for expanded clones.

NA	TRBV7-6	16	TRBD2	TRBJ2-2	CASSLILAGDTGELFF	TGTGCCAGCAGCCTGATACTAGCGGGGGACACCGGGGAGCTGTTTTTT
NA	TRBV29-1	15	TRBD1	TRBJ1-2	CSDFSRTGLNYGYTF	TGCAGCGACTTCTCCAGGACAGGCTTAAACTATGGCTACACCTTC
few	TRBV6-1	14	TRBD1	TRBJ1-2	CASSKGQANYGYTF	TGTGCCAGCAGTAAGGGACAGGCGAACTATGGCTACACCTTC
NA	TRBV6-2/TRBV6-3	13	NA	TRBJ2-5	CASSYPGRGTQYF	TGTGCCAGCAGTTACCCTGGTCGGGGGACCCAGTACTTC
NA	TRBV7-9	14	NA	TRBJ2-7	CASSRPGHNYEQYF	TGTGCCAGCAGCCGCCCGGGACACAACTACGAGCAGTACTTC
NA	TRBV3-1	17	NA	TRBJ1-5	CAFSLRSIVGGNQPQHF	TGTGCCTTCAGTTTGAGATCGATCGTTGGCGGCAATCAGCCCCAGCATTTT
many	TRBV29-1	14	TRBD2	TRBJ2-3	CSVETLAGKDTQYF	TGCAGCGTTGAAACACTAGCGGGGAAAGATACGCAGTATTTT
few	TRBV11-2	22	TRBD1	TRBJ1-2	CASSLDMFSTSLWRTGDGGYTF	TGTGCCAGCAGCTTAGATATGTTCTCTACTTCCCTGTGGCGGACAGGGGACGGTGGCTACACCTTC
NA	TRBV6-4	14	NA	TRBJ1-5	CASTSGQGNQPQHF	TGTGCCAGCACCTCGGGGCAGGGGAATCAGCCCCAGCATTTT
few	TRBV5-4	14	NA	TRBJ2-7	CASSSVGAIYEQYF	TGTGCCAGCAGCTCGGTCGGTGCAATCTACGAGCAGTACTTC
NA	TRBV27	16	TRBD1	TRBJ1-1	CASSPIRTGRSTEAFF	TGTGCCAGCAGCCCGATCCGGACAGGGCGGAGCACTGAAGCTTTCTTT
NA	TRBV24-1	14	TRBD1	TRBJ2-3	CATSRDRGQDTQYF	TGTGCCACCAGCCGGGACAGGGGTCAAGATACGCAGTATTTT
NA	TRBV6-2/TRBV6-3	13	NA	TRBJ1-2	CASSLTASNGYTF	TGTGCCAGCAGTCTCACCGCCTCGAATGGCTACACCTTC
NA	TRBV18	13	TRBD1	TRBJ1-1	CASSIGQDTEAFF	TGTGCCAGCTCAATCGGACAGGACACTGAAGCTTTCTTT
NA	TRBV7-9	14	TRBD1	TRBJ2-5	CASSSPRTGETQYF	TGTGCCAGCAGCTCTCCCCGGACAGGAGAGACCCAGTACTTC
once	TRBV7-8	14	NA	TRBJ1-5	CASSFPGRGQPQHF	TGTGCCAGCAGCTTCCCCGGTCGGGGTCAGCCCCAGCATTTT
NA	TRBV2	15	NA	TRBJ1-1	CASSELGQGHTEAFF	TGTGCCAGCAGTGAATTAGGCCAGGGCCACACTGAAGCTTTCTTT
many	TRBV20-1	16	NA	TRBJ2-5	CSGLPGRANAQETQYF	TGCAGTGGTCTCCCAGGGCGCGCGAACGCACAAGAGACCCAGTACTTC
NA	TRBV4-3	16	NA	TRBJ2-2	CASSQDSGANTGELFF	TGCGCCAGCAGCCAAGATTCGGGGGCGAACACCGGGGAGCTGTTTTTT
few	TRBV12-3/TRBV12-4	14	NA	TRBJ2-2	CASIRDSRAGELFF	TGTGCCAGCATCAGAGACAGCAGGGCCGGGGAGCTGTTTTTT
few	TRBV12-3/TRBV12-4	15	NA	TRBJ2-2	CASNPGPRGTGELFF	TGTGCCAGCAACCCGGGGCCCAGAGGGACCGGGGAGCTGTTTTTT
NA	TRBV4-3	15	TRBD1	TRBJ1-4	CASSQDWTGEEKLFF	TGCGCCAGCAGCCAAGACTGGACAGGGGAGGAAAAACTGTTTTTT
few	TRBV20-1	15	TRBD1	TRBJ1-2	CSAPDRTKTNYGYTF	TGCAGTGCGCCGGACAGGACGAAGACTAACTATGGCTACACCTTC
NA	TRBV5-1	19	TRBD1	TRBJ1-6	CASSGGTGTQFSYNSPLHF	TGCGCCAGCAGCGGAGGGACAGGGACCCAATTCTCCTATAATTCACCCCTCCACTTT
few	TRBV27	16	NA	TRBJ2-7	CASSQLGRRTTYEQYF	TGTGCCAGCAGTCAACTCGGACGGAGGACTACCTACGAGCAGTACTTC
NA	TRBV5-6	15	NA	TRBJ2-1	CASSLDRSPYNEQFF	TGTGCCAGCAGCTTGGACAGGTCCCCCTACAATGAGCAGTTCTTC
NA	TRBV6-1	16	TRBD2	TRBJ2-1	CASRTTGGITYNEQFF	TGTGCCAGCAGAACAACGGGGGGTATTACTTACAATGAGCAGTTCTTC
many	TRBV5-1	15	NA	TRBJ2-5	CASSLDPAGQETQYF	TGCGCCAGCAGCTTGGACCCGGCGGGGCAAGAGACCCAGTACTTC
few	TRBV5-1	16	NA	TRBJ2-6	CASSLEGRSGANVLTF	TGCGCCAGCAGCTTGGAAGGGCGCTCTGGGGCCAACGTCCTGACTTTC
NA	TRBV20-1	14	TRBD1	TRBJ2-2	CSARDREGVGELFF	TGCAGTGCTAGGGACAGGGAAGGGGTCGGGGAGCTGTTTTTT